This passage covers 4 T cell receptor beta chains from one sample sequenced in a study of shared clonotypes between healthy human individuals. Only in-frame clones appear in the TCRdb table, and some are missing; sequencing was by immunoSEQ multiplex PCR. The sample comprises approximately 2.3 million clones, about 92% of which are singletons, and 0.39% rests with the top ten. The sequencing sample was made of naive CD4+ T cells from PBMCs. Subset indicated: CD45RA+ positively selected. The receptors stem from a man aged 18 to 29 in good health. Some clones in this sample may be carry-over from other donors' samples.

CDR3 sequence: CASSYWAGRPLDEQFF. The DNA of the CDR3 is TGTGCCAGCAGTTACTGGGCCGGGAGACCCTTAGATGAGCAGTTCTTC. The chain links TRBV6-6 to TRBJ2-1, with D perhaps TRBD2 (6 bases). The ends were cut back, 1 base at V and 8 bases at J, with 18 bases in the middle. This CDR3 is built from 16 residues. From germline, CDR1 is MNHNY and CDR2 SVGAGI (reference sequence).

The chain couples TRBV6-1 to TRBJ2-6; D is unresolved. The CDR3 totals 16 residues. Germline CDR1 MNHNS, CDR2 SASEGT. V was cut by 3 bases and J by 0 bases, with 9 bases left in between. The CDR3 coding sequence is TGTGCCAGCAGTGAGCACCGGGCCTCTGGGGCCAACGTCCTGACTTTC. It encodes CASSEHRASGANVLTF.

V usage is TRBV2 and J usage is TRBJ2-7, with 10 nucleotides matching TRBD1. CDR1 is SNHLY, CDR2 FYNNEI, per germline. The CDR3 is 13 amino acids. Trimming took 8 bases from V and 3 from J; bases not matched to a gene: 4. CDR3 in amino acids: CASDRTGGYEQYF. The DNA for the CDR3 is TGTGCCAGCGATCGGACAGGGGGCTACGAGCAGTACTTC. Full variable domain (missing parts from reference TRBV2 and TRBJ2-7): EPEVTQTPSHQVTQMGQEVILRCVPISNHLYFYWYRQILGQKVEFLVSFYNNEISEKSEIFDDQFSVERPDGSNFTLKIRSTKLEDSAMYFCASDRTGGYEQYFGPGTRLTVT.

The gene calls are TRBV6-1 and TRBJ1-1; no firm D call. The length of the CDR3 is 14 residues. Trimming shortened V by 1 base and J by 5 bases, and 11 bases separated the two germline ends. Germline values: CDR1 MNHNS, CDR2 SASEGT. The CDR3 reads CASSEVSTRTEAFF. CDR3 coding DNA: TGTGCCAGCAGTGAAGTCAGTACACGGACTGAAGCTTTCTTT.